A single sample is the source of the 11 T cell receptor beta chains below, sequenced in a study of blood T cells in healthy people across ages. For the second PCR, which ran for about 7 to 11 cycles, a sample-barcoded 5' primer and a J-beta primer mix were used. One entry per CDR3 protein results from TCRdb running MiXCR on the 5' RACE reads. The data show 600,000 or so distinct CDR3 sequences, with about 30% seen just once and 15% to 19% held by the top ten. The sequenced sample was blood. Receptor source: a woman aged 80 or over in good health.

This clonotype was observed many times. The chain links TRBV20-1 to TRBJ2-7; D is uncertain. V was trimmed by 6 bases and J by 3 bases, leaving 9 bases between them. The CDR3 is 11 amino acids. Per the germline V gene, CDR1 is DFQATT and CDR2 is SNEGSKA (reference sequence). The CDR3 loop is CSAADIYEQYF. CDR3 coding DNA: TGCAGTGCCGCTGACATCTACGAGCAGTACTTC.

J is TRBJ1-1 and V is TRBV20-1; D perhaps matches TRBD1 (6 bases). Trimming stripped 5 bases from V and 4 bases from J, with 17 bases between. The CDR3 sequence is 14 residues long. Germline V gives CDR1 DFQATT, CDR2 SNEGSKA (reference sequence). CDR3 residues: CSALAGGGRTEAFF. Here the CDR3 DNA reads TGCAGTGCTTTGGCGGGCGGGGGCCGCACTGAAGCTTTCTTT.

On this clonotype itself: A much bigger clone sits one base away, suggesting this may be a read error. The gene calls are TRBV4-1 and TRBJ2-3; D might be TRBD1 or TRBD2, each matching 6 bases. V was trimmed by 1 base and J by 3 bases, leaving 11 bases between them. The CDR3 has 15 residues. Germline V CDR1 and CDR2: MGHRA, YSYEKL. The DNA of the CDR3 is TGCGCCAGCAGCCAAGGTCGGAGGGGGACAGATACGCAGTATTTT. Residues: CASSQGRRGTDTQYF.

The chain joins TRBV20-1 to TRBJ2-4; 8 positions match TRBD1. The last part of the DNA fits TRBJ2-7 better; the J call may be wrong. CDR1 DFQATT and CDR2 SNEGSKA come from the germline V gene (reference sequence). This CDR3 is built from 21 residues. The CDR3 DNA sequence: TGCAGTGCTAGCCGGACAGGGCCCAAGGATCGACTATTTATGTACACCTACGAGCAGTACTTC. Translating gives CSASRTGPKDRLFMYTYEQYF.

This clonotype was observed many times. This rearrangement joins TRBV14 to TRBJ2-1; D remains ambiguous. V dropped 3 bases and J dropped 9 bases, with 18 bases sitting between them. This CDR3 has 15 residues. The germline CDR1 and CDR2 sequences are SGHDN and FVKESK. CDR3 protein: CASSQHRLGQGEQFF. The CDR3 nucleotides read TGTGCCAGCAGCCAGCACCGCCTAGGCCAAGGTGAGCAGTTCTTC.

In this sample, this clonotype turned up many times. V is TRBV29-1 and J is TRBJ2-4, with D unclear. Deletions cut 2 bases from V and 6 bases from J, with 14 bases between. The CDR3 runs to 14 residues. Looked up from germline, CDR1 is SQVTM and CDR2 is ANQGSEA. This CDR3 is CSVETAYSRNIQYF. As DNA, the CDR3 is TGCAGCGTTGAAACGGCTTATAGCAGAAACATTCAGTACTTC.

This clonotype was observed many times. The CDR3 nucleotides are TGCAGTGCTCCCGGCGCTACTAGCGGGGGCGCGTACCAAGAGACCCAGTACTTC. It encodes CSAPGATSGGAYQETQYF. The chain couples TRBV20-1 to TRBJ2-5; 11 bases map to TRBD2. J lost 0 bases, V lost 5 bases, and 14 bases had no gene match. CDR1 and CDR2 (germline): DFQATT, SNEGSKA (reference sequence). The CDR3 is 18 residues long.

This clonotype was detected only a few times. V usage is TRBV11-2 and J usage is TRBJ2-1; D unresolved. The CDR3 covers 16 residues. Germline V lookup: CDR1 SGHAT, CDR2 FQNNGV. The V gene lost 3 bases and the J gene lost 0 bases, with 12 bases spanning the gap. Here the CDR3 reads CASSFPPVGSYNEQFF. CDR3 DNA: TGTGCCAGCAGCTTTCCCCCGGTTGGCTCCTACAATGAGCAGTTCTTC.

Comment on this clonotype: Given a much more abundant clone one base away, this may be a read error. The CDR3 DNA reads as TGCGCCAGCAGCCAAGATTTTGTAGGGATTTTAACTTCACCCCCCCACTTT. Translated: CASSQDFVGILTSPPHF. The chain employs TRBV4-3 and TRBJ1-6; D unresolved. The V gene's germline CDR1 is LGHNA and CDR2 YSLEER. This CDR3 has 17 residues.

This chain joins TRBV5-1 and TRBJ2-1; TRBD1 agrees at 7 bases. This CDR3 spans 15 amino acids. The germline gives CDR1 SGHRS, CDR2 YFSETQ. The V segment lost 0 bases and the J segment 9 bases; nucleotides outside the gene matches: 9. The CDR3 DNA is TGCGCCAGCAGCTTGGAGACAGGGATAGAAGCTGAGCAGTTCTTC. Translation gives CASSLETGIEAEQFF.

This chain uses TRBV7-2 with TRBJ1-3, with D hard to call. This CDR3 is built from 13 residues. Trimming left V 5 bases short and J 0 bases short, with 5 bases between. Germline V CDR1 and CDR2: SGHTA, FQGNSA. The CDR3 region has the DNA TGTGCCAGCAGCACCAGCTCTGGAAACACCATATATTTT. This sequence encodes CASSTSSGNTIYF.